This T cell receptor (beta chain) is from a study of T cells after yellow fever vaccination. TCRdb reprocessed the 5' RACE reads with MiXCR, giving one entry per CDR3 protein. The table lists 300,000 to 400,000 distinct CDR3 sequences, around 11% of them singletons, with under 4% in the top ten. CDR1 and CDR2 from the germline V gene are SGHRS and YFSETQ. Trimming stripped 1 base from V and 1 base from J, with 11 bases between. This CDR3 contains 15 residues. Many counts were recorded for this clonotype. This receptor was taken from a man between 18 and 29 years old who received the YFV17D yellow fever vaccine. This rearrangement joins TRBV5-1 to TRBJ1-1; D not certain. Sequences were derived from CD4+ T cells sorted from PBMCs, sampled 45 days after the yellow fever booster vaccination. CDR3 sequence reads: CASSLRSMPNTEAFF. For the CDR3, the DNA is TGCGCCAGCAGCTTGCGGTCAATGCCGAACACTGAAGCTTTCTTT.